This TCR beta chain was sequenced in a study of blood T cell repertoires in COVID-19. Overall study: Researchers got acute and convalescent COVID-19 samples from the United States, Italy and Spain. Nucleic acid was either cDNA or gDNA, and it came from T cells, B-cell-depleted T cells, or PBMCs.

The CDR3 contains 15 residues. The germline V gene encodes CDR1 KGHSH and CDR2 LQKENI. V lost 3 bases and J lost 4; bases outside the gene matches: 6. How the authors handled the data: Nucleated cell counts were estimated from reference gene primer amplification. Method: immunoSEQ multiplex PCR; TCRdb's copy keeps in-frame clones and lacks some. The DNA was the basis for D and trimming; V, J and clone size are from that table. The sample has tens of thousands of clones, roughly four fifths seen once. Sequenced sample: peripheral blood. V and J are TRBV18 and TRBJ2-7, with 10 bases lining up with TRBD1. The clonotype comes from a woman older than 75 with acute or convalescent COVID-19. The CDR3: CASSPPGQGIYEQYF. CDR3 DNA sequence: TGTGCCAGCTCACCCCCGGGACAGGGGATATACGAGCAGTACTTC.